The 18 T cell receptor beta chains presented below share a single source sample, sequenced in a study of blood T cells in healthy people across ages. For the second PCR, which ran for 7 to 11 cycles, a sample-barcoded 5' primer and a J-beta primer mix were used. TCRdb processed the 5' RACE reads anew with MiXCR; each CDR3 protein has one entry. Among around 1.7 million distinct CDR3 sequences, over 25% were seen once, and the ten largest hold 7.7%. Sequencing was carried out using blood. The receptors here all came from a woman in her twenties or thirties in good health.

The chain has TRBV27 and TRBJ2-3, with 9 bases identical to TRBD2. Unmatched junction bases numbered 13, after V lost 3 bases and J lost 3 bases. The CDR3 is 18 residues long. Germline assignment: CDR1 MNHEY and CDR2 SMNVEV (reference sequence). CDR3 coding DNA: TGTGCCAGCAGTTTTCGCATCGCGGGGGGGCGGTATACAGATACGCAGTATTTT. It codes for CASSFRIAGGRYTDTQYF.

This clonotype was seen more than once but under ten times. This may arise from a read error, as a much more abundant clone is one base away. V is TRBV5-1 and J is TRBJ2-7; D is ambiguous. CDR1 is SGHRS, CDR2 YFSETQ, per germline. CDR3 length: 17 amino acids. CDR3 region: CTSSLAVGAAGTYEQYF. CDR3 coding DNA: TGCACCAGCAGCTTGGCTGTCGGAGCAGCCGGAACCTACGAGCAGTACTTC.

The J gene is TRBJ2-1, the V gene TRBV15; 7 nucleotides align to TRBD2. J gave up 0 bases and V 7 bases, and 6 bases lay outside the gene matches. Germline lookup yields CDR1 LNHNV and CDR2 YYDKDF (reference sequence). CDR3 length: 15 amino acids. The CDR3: CATKVGGSSYNEQFF. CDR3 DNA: TGTGCCACCAAGGTAGGCGGGAGCTCCTACAATGAGCAGTTCTTC.

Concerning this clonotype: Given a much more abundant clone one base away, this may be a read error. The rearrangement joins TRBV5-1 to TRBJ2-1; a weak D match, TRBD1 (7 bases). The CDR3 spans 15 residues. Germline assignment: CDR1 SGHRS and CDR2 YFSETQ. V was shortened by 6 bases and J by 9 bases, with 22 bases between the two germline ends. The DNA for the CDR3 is TGCGCCAGCACCCGCGGAGGGGGCGCGAGGAGTGAGCAGTTCTTC. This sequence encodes CASTRGGGARSEQFF.

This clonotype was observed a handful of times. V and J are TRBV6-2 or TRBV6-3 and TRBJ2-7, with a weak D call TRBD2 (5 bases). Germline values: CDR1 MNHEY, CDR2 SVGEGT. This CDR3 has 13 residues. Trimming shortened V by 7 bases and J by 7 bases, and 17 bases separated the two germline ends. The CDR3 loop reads CASIDQVPGEQYF. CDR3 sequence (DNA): TGTGCCAGCATCGACCAGGTTCCGGGGGAGCAGTACTTC.

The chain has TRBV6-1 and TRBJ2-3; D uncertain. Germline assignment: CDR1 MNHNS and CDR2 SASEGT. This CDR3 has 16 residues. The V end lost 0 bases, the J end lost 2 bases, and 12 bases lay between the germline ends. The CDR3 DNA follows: TGTGCCAGCAGTGAAGCTCTAACCCCGCCCACAGATACGCAGTATTTT. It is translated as CASSEALTPPTDTQYF.

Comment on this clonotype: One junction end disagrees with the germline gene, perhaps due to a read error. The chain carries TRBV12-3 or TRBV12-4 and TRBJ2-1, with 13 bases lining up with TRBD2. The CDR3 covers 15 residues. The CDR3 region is CASRELAGGDNERFF. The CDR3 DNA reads TGTGCCAGCAGGGAACTAGCGGGAGGGGACAATGAGCGGTTCTTC.

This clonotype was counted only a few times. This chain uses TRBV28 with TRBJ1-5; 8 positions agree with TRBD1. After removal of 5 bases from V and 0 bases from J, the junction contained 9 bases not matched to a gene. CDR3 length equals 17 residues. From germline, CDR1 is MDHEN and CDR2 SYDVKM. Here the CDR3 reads CASSPPDRVNSNQPQHF. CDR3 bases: TGTGCCAGCAGTCCCCCGGACAGGGTGAATAGCAATCAGCCCCAGCATTTT. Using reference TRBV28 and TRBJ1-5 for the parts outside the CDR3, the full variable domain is DVKVTQSSRYLVKRTGEKVFLECVQDMDHENMFWYRQDPGLGLRLIYFSYDVKMKEKGDIPEGYSVSREKKERFSLILESASTNQTSMYLCASSPPDRVNSNQPQHFGDGTRLSIL.

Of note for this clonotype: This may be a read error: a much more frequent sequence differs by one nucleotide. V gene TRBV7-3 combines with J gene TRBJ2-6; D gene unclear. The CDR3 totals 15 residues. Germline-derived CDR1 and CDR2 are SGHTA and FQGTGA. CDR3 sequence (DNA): TGTGCCGGCAGCTTTTACGTCGCTGGGGCCAACGTCCTGACTTTC. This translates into CAGSFYVAGANVLTF.

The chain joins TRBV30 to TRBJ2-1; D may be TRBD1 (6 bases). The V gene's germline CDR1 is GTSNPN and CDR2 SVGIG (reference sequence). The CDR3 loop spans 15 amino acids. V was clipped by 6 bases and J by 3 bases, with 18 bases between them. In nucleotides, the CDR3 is TGTGCCTGCATACTCGGCAGGGGTATCTACAATGAGCAGTTCTTC. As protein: CACILGRGIYNEQFF. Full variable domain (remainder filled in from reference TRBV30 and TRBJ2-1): SQTIHQWPATLVQPVGSPLSLECTVEGTSNPNLYWYRQAAGRGLQLLFYSVGIGQISSEVPQNLSASRPQDRQFILSSKKLLLSDSGFYLCACILGRGIYNEQFFGPGTRLTVL.

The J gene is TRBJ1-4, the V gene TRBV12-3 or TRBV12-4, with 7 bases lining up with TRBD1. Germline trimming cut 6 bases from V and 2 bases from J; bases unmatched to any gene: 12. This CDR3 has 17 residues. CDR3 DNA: TGTGCCAGCAGCCAACTCGACAGGGCCCCGACTAATGAAAAACTGTTTTTT. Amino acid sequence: CASSQLDRAPTNEKLFF.

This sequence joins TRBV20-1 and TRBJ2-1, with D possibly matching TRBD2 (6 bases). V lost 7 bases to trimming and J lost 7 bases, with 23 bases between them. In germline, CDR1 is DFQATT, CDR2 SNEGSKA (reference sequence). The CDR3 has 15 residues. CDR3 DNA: TGCAGTGTTCGTCTAGGCGGGACCTCTGGAAATGAGCAGTTCTTC. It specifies CSVRLGGTSGNEQFF.

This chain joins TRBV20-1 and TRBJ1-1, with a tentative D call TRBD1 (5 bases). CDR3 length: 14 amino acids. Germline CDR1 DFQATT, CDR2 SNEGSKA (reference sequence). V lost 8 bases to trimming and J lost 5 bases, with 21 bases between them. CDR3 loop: CSTSKTVALTEAFF. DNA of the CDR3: TGCAGTACTTCAAAGACAGTTGCTCTTACTGAAGCTTTCTTT.

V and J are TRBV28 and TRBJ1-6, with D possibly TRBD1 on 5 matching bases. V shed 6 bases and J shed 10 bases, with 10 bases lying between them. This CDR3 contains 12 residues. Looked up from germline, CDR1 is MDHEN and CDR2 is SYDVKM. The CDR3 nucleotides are TGTGCCAGCAGCACGGGACCATCACCCCTCCACTTT. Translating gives CASSTGPSPLHF. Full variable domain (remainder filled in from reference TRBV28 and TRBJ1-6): DVKVTQSSRYLVKRTGEKVFLECVQDMDHENMFWYRQDPGLGLRLIYFSYDVKMKEKGDIPEGYSVSREKKERFSLILESASTNQTSMYLCASSTGPSPLHFGNGTRLTVT.

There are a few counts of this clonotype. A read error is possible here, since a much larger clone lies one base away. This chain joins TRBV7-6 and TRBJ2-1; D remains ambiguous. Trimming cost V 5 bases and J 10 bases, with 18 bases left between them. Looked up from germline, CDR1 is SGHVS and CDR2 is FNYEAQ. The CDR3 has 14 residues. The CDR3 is CASSRPNPGGEQFF. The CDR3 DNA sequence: TGTGCCAGCAGCCGCCCCAATCCGGGTGGCGAGCAGTTCTTC.

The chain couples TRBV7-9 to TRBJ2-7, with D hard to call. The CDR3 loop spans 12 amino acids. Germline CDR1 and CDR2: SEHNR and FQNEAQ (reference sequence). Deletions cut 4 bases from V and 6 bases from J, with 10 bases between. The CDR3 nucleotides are TGTGCCAGCAGCTCCAACACAGTCGAGCAGTACTTC. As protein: CASSSNTVEQYF.

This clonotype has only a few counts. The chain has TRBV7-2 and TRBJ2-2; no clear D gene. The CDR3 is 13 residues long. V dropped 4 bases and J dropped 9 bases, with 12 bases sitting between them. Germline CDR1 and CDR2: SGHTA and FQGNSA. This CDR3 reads CASSWLGSRELFF. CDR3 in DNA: TGTGCCAGCAGCTGGCTAGGTTCCCGGGAGCTGTTTTTT.

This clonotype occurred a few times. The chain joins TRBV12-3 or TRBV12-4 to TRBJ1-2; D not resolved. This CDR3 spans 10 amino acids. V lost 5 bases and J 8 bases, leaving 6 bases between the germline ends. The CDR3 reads CASSTEGYTF. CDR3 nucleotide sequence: TGTGCCAGCAGTACGGAGGGCTACACCTTC.